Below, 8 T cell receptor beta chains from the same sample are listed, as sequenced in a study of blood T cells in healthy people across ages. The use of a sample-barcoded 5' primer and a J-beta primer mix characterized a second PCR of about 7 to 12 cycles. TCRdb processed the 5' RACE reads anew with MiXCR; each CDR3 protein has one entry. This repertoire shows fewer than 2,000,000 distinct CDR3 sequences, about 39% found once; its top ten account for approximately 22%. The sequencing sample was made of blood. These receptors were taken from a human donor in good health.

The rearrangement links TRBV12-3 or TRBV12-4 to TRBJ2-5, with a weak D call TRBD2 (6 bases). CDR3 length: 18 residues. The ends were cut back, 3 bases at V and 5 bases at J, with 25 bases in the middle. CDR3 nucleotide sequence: TGTGCCAGCAGTTTGGCCGGGTTGGGGGGACGCCGACAGGAGACCCAGTACTTC. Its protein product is CASSLAGLGGRRQETQYF.

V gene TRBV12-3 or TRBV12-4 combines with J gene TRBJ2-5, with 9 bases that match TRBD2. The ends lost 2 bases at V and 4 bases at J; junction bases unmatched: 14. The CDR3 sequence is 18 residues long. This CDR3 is CASSLRGGGAFDPETQYF. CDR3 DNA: TGTGCCAGCAGTTTAAGGGGCGGGGGGGCGTTTGATCCAGAGACCCAGTACTTC.

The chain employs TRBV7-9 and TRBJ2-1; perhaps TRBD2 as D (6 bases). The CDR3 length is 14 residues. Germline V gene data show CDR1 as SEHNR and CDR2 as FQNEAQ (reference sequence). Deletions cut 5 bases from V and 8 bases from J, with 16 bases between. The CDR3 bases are TGTGCCAGCAGCCGGGGACTCCTCGAGGATGAGCAGTTCTTC. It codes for CASSRGLLEDEQFF.

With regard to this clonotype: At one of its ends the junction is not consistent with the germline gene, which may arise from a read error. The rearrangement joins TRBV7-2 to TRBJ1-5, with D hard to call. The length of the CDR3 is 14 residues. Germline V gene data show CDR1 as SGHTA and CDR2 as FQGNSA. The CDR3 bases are TGTGCCAGCAGCTTTCCTCCGGTAGGCCAGCCTCAGCATTTT. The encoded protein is CASSFPPVGQPQHF.

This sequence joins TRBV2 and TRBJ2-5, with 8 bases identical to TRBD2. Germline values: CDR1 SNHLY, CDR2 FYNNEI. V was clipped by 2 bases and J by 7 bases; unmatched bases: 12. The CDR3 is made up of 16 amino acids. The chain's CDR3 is CASSEQPGGAIGTQYF. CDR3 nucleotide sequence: TGTGCCAGCAGTGAACAGCCGGGGGGGGCAATCGGGACCCAGTACTTC.

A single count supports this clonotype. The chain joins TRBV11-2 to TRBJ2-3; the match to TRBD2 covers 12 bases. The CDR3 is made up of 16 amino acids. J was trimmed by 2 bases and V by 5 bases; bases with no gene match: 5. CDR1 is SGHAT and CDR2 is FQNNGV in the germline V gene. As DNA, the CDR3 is TGTGCCAGCAGCACAACTAGCGGGGGGTACACAGATACGCAGTATTTT. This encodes CASSTTSGGYTDTQYF. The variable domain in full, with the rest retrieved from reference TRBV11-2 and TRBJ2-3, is EAGVAQSPRYKIIEKRQSVAFWCNPISGHATLYWYQQILGQGPKLLIQFQNNGVVDDSQLPKDRFSAERLKGVDSTLKIQPAKLEDSAVYLCASSTTSGGYTDTQYFGPGTRLTVL.

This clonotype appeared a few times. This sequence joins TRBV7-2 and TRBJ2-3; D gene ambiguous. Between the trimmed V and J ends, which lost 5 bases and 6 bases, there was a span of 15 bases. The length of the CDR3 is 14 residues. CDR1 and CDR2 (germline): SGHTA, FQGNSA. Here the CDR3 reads CASSKQIHGDTQYF. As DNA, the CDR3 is TGTGCCAGCAGCAAACAGATTCACGGCGATACGCAGTATTTT.

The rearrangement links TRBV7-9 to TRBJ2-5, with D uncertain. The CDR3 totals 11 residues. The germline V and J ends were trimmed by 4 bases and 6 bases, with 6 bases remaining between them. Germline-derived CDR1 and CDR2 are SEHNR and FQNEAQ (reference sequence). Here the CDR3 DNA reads TGTGCCAGCAGCTCCGAGAAGACCCAGTACTTC. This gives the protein CASSSEKTQYF.